What follows are 8 T cell receptor beta chains derived from one specimen sequenced in a study of T cells in localized non-small cell lung cancer. This table comes from immunoSEQ multiplex PCR, and its TCRdb copy is limited to in-frame clones, with some not included. The sample holds approximately 5,200 clones, 75% to 90% seen once. The starting material was PBMCs, obtained before any cancer treatment. The origin of the receptors is a woman between 35 and 75 years old with stage II lung adenocarcinoma.

This rearrangement joins TRBV15 to TRBJ2-7, with D uncertain. V was pared by 4 bases and J by 3 bases, with 4 bases between. The CDR3 runs to 11 residues. The germline CDR1 and CDR2 sequences are LNHNV and YYDKDF (reference sequence). CDR3 sequence (DNA): TGTGCCACCAGCAACCTCTACGAGCAGTACTTC. Its protein product is CATSNLYEQYF.

To note about this clone: The junction and the germline gene differ at one end; a read error may be behind it. The chain has TRBV5-5 and TRBJ2-5; 10 bases are shared with TRBD1. The CDR3 is 16 residues long. The V gene's germline CDR1 is SGHKS and CDR2 YYEKEE (reference sequence). CDR3 in amino acids: CASSFRGQGFQQTQYF. The CDR3 region has the DNA TGTGCCAGCAGCTTTAGGGGACAGGGGTTCCAACAGACCCAGTACTTC.

The chain employs TRBV7-2 and TRBJ2-7, with 7 bases aligning to TRBD2. Germline V gives CDR1 SGHTA, CDR2 FQGNSA. V dropped 1 base and J dropped 4; count of bases not matched to a gene: 10. The CDR3 is 16 amino acids. In nucleotides, the CDR3 is TGTGCCAGCAGCTTAGGTTGGTTCAGCGGGATGTACGAGCAGTACTTC. Translating gives CASSLGWFSGMYEQYF. The complete variable domain, with remaining parts taken from reference TRBV7-2 and TRBJ2-7, reads GAGVSQSPSNKVTEKGKDVELRCDPISGHTALYWYRQSLGQGLEFLIYFQGNSAPDKSGLPSDRFSAERTGGSVSTLTIQRTQQEDSAVYLCASSLGWFSGMYEQYFGPGTRLTVT.

V is TRBV9 and J is TRBJ2-5, with a tentative D call TRBD1 (6 bases). The CDR3 is 15 amino acids. Trimming stripped 0 bases from V and 3 bases from J, with 12 bases between. The germline CDR1 and CDR2 sequences are SGDLS and YYNGEE. The CDR3 nucleotides are TGTGCCAGCAGCGTAGGGTGGGGGCTAGAAGAGACCCAGTACTTC. It yields the protein CASSVGWGLEETQYF.

This clone was recorded only once. The chain is built from TRBV11-2 and TRBJ1-5; 10 bases map to TRBD1. V shed 5 bases and J 3 bases; nucleotides not matched to a gene: 4. Germline V gene sequence: CDR1 SGHAT, CDR2 FQNNGV. This CDR3 is 15 amino acids long. CDR3 loop: CASSPTGGNNQPQHF. The CDR3 coding sequence is TGTGCCAGCAGCCCGACAGGGGGCAACAATCAGCCCCAGCATTTT.

The chain recombines TRBV19 with TRBJ1-4; D gene ambiguous. V was cut by 4 bases and J by 0 bases, with 12 bases left in between. Germline V gene sequence: CDR1 LNHDA, CDR2 SQIVND (reference sequence). The CDR3 has 16 residues. CDR3 in amino acids: CASSTPRVATNEKLFF. The CDR3 DNA is TGTGCCAGTAGTACCCCCCGGGTTGCAACTAATGAAAAACTGTTTTTT.

This chain connects TRBV5-6 to TRBJ2-3; D gene ambiguous. CDR3 length: 13 amino acids. Trimming took off 4 bases at V and 8 bases at J, with 14 bases between the two ends. CDR1 and CDR2 from the germline V gene are SGHDT and YYEEEE. The CDR3 sequence: CASSPDVGSTQYF. CDR3 DNA: TGTGCCAGCAGCCCAGATGTGGGCAGTACGCAGTATTTT.

This sequence joins TRBV6-1 and TRBJ1-3; the D is unclear. V lost 10 bases to trimming and J lost 4 bases, with 8 bases between them. This CDR3 is 11 amino acids long. Germline V gives CDR1 MNHNS, CDR2 SASEGT. CDR3 nucleotides: TGTGCCACCCGACAAGGAAACACCATATATTTT. It yields the protein CATRQGNTIYF.